The sequence of this T cell receptor (beta chain) was determined in a study of chemoradiotherapy in HPV16-positive cancers. Study context: Candidate HPV-specific T-cell clones and common TCR motifs came from functional assays in two HPV16-positive patients. Findings of the study overall: Candidate HPV-specific clones and E7-related TCR motifs grew in tumor during treatment.

Measured with immunoSEQ multiplex PCR; TCRdb has only the in-frame clones, and not every one. This table holds approximately 50,000 clones, more than 90% found once. V lost 5 bases and J 1 base, leaving 12 bases between the germline ends. The CDR3 loop spans 14 amino acids. Per the germline V gene, CDR1 is SGHTA and CDR2 is FQGNSA. A note on this clone: The antigen is undetermined.

The rearrangement joins TRBV7-2 to TRBJ2-7; D call uncertain. The TCR sequence derives from a human donor with HPV-associated anogenital cancer. The sample consisted of blood, taken from a patient who underwent chemoradiotherapy. The CDR3 region has the DNA TGTGCCAGCAGCCCGGGCTATCAGTCCTACGAGCAGTACTTC. Translated, it gives CASSPGYQSYEQYF.